This passage covers 2 T cell receptor beta chains from one sample sequenced in a study of cytomegalovirus exposure and HLA in healthy donors. 60 Vbeta and 13 Jbeta primers were used in PCR. Repertoires were generated with immunoSEQ multiplex PCR, while TCRdb's copy carries only in-frame clones and drops some. The sample contains roughly 110,000 clones, about 80% of which appear only once. The sample was PBMCs. The receptors come from a woman aged 40 to 50 in good health and CMV-seropositive.

This clone was seen a few times. The rearrangement joins TRBV6-6 to TRBJ2-7, with D possibly matching TRBD2 (6 bases). This CDR3 has 15 amino acids. In germline, CDR1 is MNHNY, CDR2 SVGAGI (reference sequence). With 6 bases removed from V and 1 base from J, the gap between germline ends came to 16 bases. CDR3 DNA sequence: TGTGCCAGCAGCGCTAGGGACGGACTATCCTACGAGCAGTACTTC. Amino acids: CASSARDGLSYEQYF.

This clone has a handful of counts. The CDR3 DNA reads TGTGCCAGCAGCCGGGACAGGAATGAAAAACTGTTTTTT. Translation gives CASSRDRNEKLFF. The chain has TRBV14 and TRBJ1-4, with 8 positions matching TRBD1. The CDR3 covers 13 residues. With V trimmed by 4 bases and J by 5 bases, 0 bases remained unmatched. Germline V CDR1 and CDR2: SGHDN, FVKESK.